Included here is one T cell receptor (beta chain) sequence, with context. Its antigen is not identified. TCRdb passed the 5' RACE reads through MiXCR, listing each CDR3 protein once. The sample consists of 20,000 to 30,000 distinct CDR3 sequences, about 4.7% of them appearing once. Documented time point: sample taken at primary tumor resection. Donors were roughly 70 untreated early-stage non-small cell lung cancer patients. Extraction of whole RNA from tumor, nontumor lung or frozen PBMC preceded unsorted sequencing. The CDR3 extends over 12 amino acids. Germline V gene sequence: CDR1 PRHDT, CDR2 FYEKMQ (reference sequence). V dropped 8 bases and J dropped 3 bases, with 10 bases sitting between them. The data originate from a study of spatial heterogeneity in lung cancer. Study-wide findings and caveats: At resection, ubiquitous expanded tumor TCRs appeared in blood more than at follow-up.

The material was PBMCs, obtained at surgery. This clonotype originated in a male donor with early-stage non-small cell lung cancer. The chain links TRBV13 to TRBJ1-2; a possible D gene is TRBD1 (5 bases). The CDR3 sequence is CASGARDYGYTF. The CDR3 DNA reads TGTGCCAGCGGTGCCAGGGACTATGGCTACACCTTC.